The TCR beta chain described here comes from a study of blood T cell repertoires in COVID-19. Across the study: Sources were T cells, B-cell-depleted T cells, or PBMCs; the material itself was cDNA or gDNA.

Enrollees, about 18 to 89 years old, lived in 24 US areas. The V end was cut by 5 bases, the J end by 0 bases, with 11 bases between. Germline V lookup: CDR1 SGHTA, CDR2 FQGNSA. The CDR3 spans 16 residues. In the authors' workflow: Reference gene primer amplification gave nucleated cell count estimates. Sequencing was performed with immunoSEQ multiplex PCR; in TCRdb, only in-frame clones are kept and a portion is missing. V, J and clone size are taken as reported in that table, and D and trimming were inferred from the DNA itself. The sample consists of about 200,000 clones, roughly 88% of them appearing once.

The TCR was taken from a man between 40 and 49 years old with acute COVID-19. The V gene is TRBV7-2, the J gene TRBJ2-6; weak D call: TRBD1 (5 bases). Sequencing input: PBMCs or T cells enriched from blood (not recorded which). The chain's CDR3 is CASSDRPSSGANVLTF. For the CDR3, the DNA is TGTGCCAGCAGCGACAGACCGAGCTCTGGGGCCAACGTCCTGACTTTC.